Listed here is a single T cell receptor (beta chain). The antigen remains undetermined. This entry comes from a study of human T cells and chemical hapten exposure. Study-wide background: For the approximately 25-week duration of the study, patients were given weekly doses of diphenylcyclopropenone on the scalp. DPC (0.01%) was patch tested on the upper back and read at 6 days. Broader study findings: Expanded TCR sets contained significantly more large CDR3 similarity clusters than controls.

The length of the CDR3 is 14 residues. Between the trimmed V and J ends, which lost 4 bases and 5 bases, there was a span of 11 bases. The V gene's germline CDR1 is SEHNR and CDR2 FQNEAQ (reference sequence). MiXCR, run by TCRdb on the RACE reads, gives a single entry per CDR3 protein. This table holds about 250,000 distinct CDR3 sequences, approximately 8% found once. Time point denoted: pre-sensitization, week 0. Treatment described: therapeutic diphenylcyclopropenone sensitization with weekly scalp DPC. The starting material, unfractionated whole blood, was used for total RNA extraction. This chain connects TRBV7-9 to TRBJ2-2; D possibly corresponds to TRBD1 (6 bases). This specimen was whole blood, taken in connection with sensitization to the hapten diphenylcyclopropenone (DPC). The TCR comes from a man aged 18 to 29 with alopecia areata. Some clones in this sample may be carry-over from other donors' samples. CDR3 bases: TGTGCCAGCAGCTCGGACAGTTTTACCGGGGAGCTGTTTTTT. This translates into CASSSDSFTGELFF. Full variable domain (missing parts from reference TRBV7-9 and TRBJ2-2): DTGVSQNPRHKITKRGQNVTFRCDPISEHNRLYWYRQTLGQGPEFLTYFQNEAQLEKSRLLSDRFSAERPKGSFSTLEIQRTEQGDSAMYLCASSSDSFTGELFFGEGSRLTVL.